This T cell receptor (beta chain) was observed in a study of cytomegalovirus exposure and HLA in healthy donors. Turning to the study itself: Within the Caucasian-associated ancestry cluster were around 80% of the roughly 400 genotyped donors.

The PCR had 60 Vbeta and 13 Jbeta primers. Under the authors' procedure: Later reanalysis found 60 million to 90 million unique TCR beta chains, roughly 10 million of them shared. Data came from immunoSEQ multiplex PCR; TCRdb stores just in-frame clones and leaves some out. The V and J calls and the clone size are those of that table, but D and trimming were determined from the DNA. The sample gives about 140,000 clones, 76% of which show up once; approximately 3.4% is in the top ten. The CDR3 has 14 residues. V gave up 0 bases and J gave up 6 bases, with 12 bases separating them. Germline CDR1 reads MGHRA; CDR2 reads YSYEKL.

The sequencing input was PBMCs. This sequence originates from a man aged 35 to 55 in good health and CMV-seronegative. The rearrangement uses TRBV4-1 and TRBJ2-7, with TRBD1 as a possible D gene (6 bases). CDR3 sequence (DNA): TGCGCCAGCAGCCAAGAGATCACCAGGGGCGAGCAGTACTTC. It is translated as CASSQEITRGEQYF.